This passage covers 6 T cell receptor beta chains from one sample sequenced in a study of early T cells in non-severe SARS-CoV-2 infection. TCRdb fed the 5' RACE reads into MiXCR, producing one record per CDR3 protein. The sample has some 91,000 distinct CDR3 sequences, roughly 13% seen once. Input material: whole blood. These receptors were obtained from an adult who was a healthcare worker with PCR-confirmed SARS-CoV-2 infection or an uninfected control (not recorded which).

This clonotype was counted many times. The J gene is TRBJ2-5, the V gene TRBV12-3 or TRBV12-4; TRBD1 matches 8 bases. This CDR3 is 19 amino acids long. The J segment lost 3 bases and the V segment lost 8 bases, leaving 23 bases of the junction unmatched. The chain's CDR3 is CASGFIPTLPDRVKETQYF. CDR3 bases: TGTGCCAGCGGATTCATTCCCACCTTACCGGACAGGGTGAAAGAGACCCAGTACTTC.

V usage is TRBV29-1 and J usage is TRBJ2-3, with D perhaps TRBD1 (5 bases). V was shortened by 3 bases and J by 1 base, with 11 bases between the two germline ends. The CDR3 loop spans 14 amino acids. Germline values: CDR1 SQVTM, CDR2 ANQGSEA. As DNA, the CDR3 is TGCAGCGTTGACGTGCTAGGGGGCACAGATACGCAGTATTTT. It yields the protein CSVDVLGGTDTQYF.

The V call is TRBV20-1, the J call TRBJ2-3; D is possibly TRBD1 or TRBD2 (5 bases each). Germline V gene data show CDR1 as DFQATT and CDR2 as SNEGSKA (reference sequence). This CDR3 is 15 amino acids long. V lost 0 bases to trimming and J lost 6 bases, with 16 bases between them. The CDR3 DNA reads as TGCAGTGCTAGAGATCTTGGGGGTCCTCAGGATACGCAGTATTTT. Its protein is CSARDLGGPQDTQYF.

Concerning this clonotype: Possible read error: a much larger clone is one base away. J is TRBJ2-2 and V is TRBV19, with D maybe TRBD2 (5 bases). This CDR3 spans 15 amino acids. V shed 7 bases and J shed 4 bases, with 16 bases lying between them. The germline gives CDR1 LNHDA, CDR2 SQIVND (reference sequence). The CDR3 protein is CASIRDGTGTGELFF. CDR3 nucleotide sequence: TGTGCCAGTATACGGGATGGAACGGGCACCGGGGAGCTGTTTTTT. Looking up the rest from reference TRBV19 and TRBJ2-2 gives the full variable domain: DGGITQSPKYLFRKEGQNVTLSCEQNLNHDAMYWYRQDPGQGLRLIYYSQIVNDFQKGDIAEGYSVSREKKESFPLTVTSAQKNPTAFYLCASIRDGTGTGELFFGEGSRLTVL.

There are many counts of this clonotype. The chain uses TRBV6-1 and TRBJ2-3; TRBD1 is a possible D gene (6 bases). The length of the CDR3 is 14 residues. Germline V lookup: CDR1 MNHNS, CDR2 SASEGT. V shed 7 bases and J shed 0 bases, with 11 bases lying between them. The CDR3 nucleotides read TGTGCCAGCAAAAACAGGGCTAGCACAGATACGCAGTATTTT. It translates to CASKNRASTDTQYF.

The chain uses TRBV6-5 and TRBJ2-7, with TRBD1 matching over 8 bases. The CDR3 has 16 residues. Trimming cost V 0 bases and J 0 bases; bases outside gene matches: 4. CDR1 is MNHEY, CDR2 SVGAGI, per germline. Here the CDR3 reads CASSYSAGGISYEQYF. The CDR3 nucleotides read TGTGCCAGCAGTTACTCGGCAGGGGGCATCTCCTACGAGCAGTACTTC.